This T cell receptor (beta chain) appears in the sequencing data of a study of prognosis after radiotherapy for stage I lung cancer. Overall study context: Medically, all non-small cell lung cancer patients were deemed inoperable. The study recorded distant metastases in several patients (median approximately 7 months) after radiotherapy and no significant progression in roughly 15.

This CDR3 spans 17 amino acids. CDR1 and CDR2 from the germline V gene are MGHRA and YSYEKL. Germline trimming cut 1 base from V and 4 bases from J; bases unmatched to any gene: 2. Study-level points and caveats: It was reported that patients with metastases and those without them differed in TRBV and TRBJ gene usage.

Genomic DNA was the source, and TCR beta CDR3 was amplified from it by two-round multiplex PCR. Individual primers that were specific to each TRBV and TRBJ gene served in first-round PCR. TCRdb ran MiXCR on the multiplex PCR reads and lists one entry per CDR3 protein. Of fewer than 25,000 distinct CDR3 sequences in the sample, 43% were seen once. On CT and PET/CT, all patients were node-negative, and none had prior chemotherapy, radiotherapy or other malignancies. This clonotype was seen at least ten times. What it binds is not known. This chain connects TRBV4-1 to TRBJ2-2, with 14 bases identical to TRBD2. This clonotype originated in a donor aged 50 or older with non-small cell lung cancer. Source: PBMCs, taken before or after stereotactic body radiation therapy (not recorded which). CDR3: CASSQGLAGGPTGELFF. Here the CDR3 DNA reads TGCGCCAGCAGCCAAGGACTAGCGGGAGGGCCCACCGGGGAGCTGTTTTTT.